This T cell receptor beta chain was captured by sequencing in a study of shared T cell receptors in the human thymus. Generated by immunoSEQ multiplex PCR, the TCRdb table keeps only in-frame clones and is missing some. The sample yields 540,000 or so clones, around three quarters seen once. These data are also associated with another study on human thymus T cells. This second study notes: In corrective heart surgery, resections were taken, and these provided the thymus tissue. Overlap was high between thymic repertoires from unrelated individuals, as reported in related research.

What was sequenced was thymocytes. This clonotype was obtained from a boy in the first two years of life with a congenital heart defect.

CDR3 DNA: TGTGCCAGCAGCCCAGCGTCCAGGACTAGCTCGCCCTCCAGGTACAATGAGCAGTTCTTC. Its translation is CASSPASRTSSPSRYNEQFF. The chain combines TRBV4-2 with TRBJ2-1, with TRBD2 matching over 8 bases. Per the germline V gene, CDR1 is LGHNA and CDR2 is YNFKEQ. The CDR3 loop spans 20 amino acids. After removal of 4 bases from V and 4 bases from J, the junction contained 21 bases not matched to a gene.